A selection of T cell receptor beta chains follows, all from one sample in a study of blood T cells in healthy people across ages. TCRdb independently ran MiXCR on the 5' RACE reads; one entry per CDR3 protein. This table holds approximately 760,000 distinct CDR3 sequences, 20% to 25% found once. These data were likewise used in another study, on T cells of mothers and their children.

Sequencing input: blood. These receptors originate from a boy younger than 18 in good health. Both conserved end residues are part of each CDR3. A D gene is named only where the DNA matches it firmly. Clone size is given for some rows only: seen once, a few or many times, or a class if the clone is expanded.

>-|TRBJ2-2|TRBV15|few
CATSRDEGNPNTGELFF
TGTGCCACCAGCAGAGATGAGGGGAATCCGAACACCGGGGAGCTGTTTTTT
>TRBD2|TRBJ2-7|TRBV13|-
CASSRTSGRNEQYF
TGTGCCAGCTCCCGGACTAGCGGGAGAAACGAGCAGTACTTC
>-|TRBJ2-5|TRBV6-4|few
CARLGETQYF
TGTGCCAGGTTAGGAGAGACCCAGTACTTC
>TRBD2|TRBJ2-1|TRBV29-1|-
CSVGQRLAVYNEQFF
TGCAGCGTTGGGCAACGACTAGCGGTCTACAATGAGCAGTTCTTC
>-|TRBJ1-4|TRBV11-2|-
CASSLSGKTNEKLFF
TGTGCCAGCAGCTTATCAGGGAAAACTAATGAAAAACTGTTTTTT
>-|TRBJ2-3|TRBV3-1|-
CASSQDDVGADTQYF
TGTGCCAGCAGCCAAGATGACGTTGGAGCTGATACGCAGTATTTT
>-|TRBJ2-2|TRBV5-1|few
CASSLGRALSVNTGELFF
TGCGCCAGCAGCTTGGGTCGGGCCTTATCTGTGAACACCGGGGAGCTGTTTTTT
>-|TRBJ2-1|TRBV5-1|-
CASSPLLRGDEQFF
TGCGCCAGCAGCCCCCTTCTCCGAGGGGATGAGCAGTTCTTC
>-|TRBJ2-5|TRBV20-1|-
CSARKTGRETQYF
TGCAGTGCTAGGAAAACAGGGCGGGAGACCCAGTACTTC
>-|TRBJ2-1|TRBV20-1|-
CSLARSSYNEQFF
TGCAGCTTAGCGAGGAGCTCCTACAATGAGCAGTTCTTC
>TRBD1|TRBJ1-1|TRBV5-1|few
CASSLGQGQAEAFF
TGCGCCAGCAGCTTGGGACAGGGCCAAGCTGAAGCTTTCTTT
>-|TRBJ2-7|TRBV7-9|-
CASSSERGHSYEQYF
TGTGCCAGCAGCTCGGAAAGGGGCCATTCCTACGAGCAGTACTTC
>-|TRBJ2-6|TRBV10-3|few
CAISKASRSSGANVLTF
TGTGCCATCAGTAAGGCGTCCCGAAGCTCTGGGGCCAACGTCCTGACTTTC
>-|TRBJ2-3|TRBV9|-
CASSPRADSTDTQYF
TGTGCCAGCAGCCCCCGGGCAGATAGCACAGATACGCAGTATTTT
>TRBD2|TRBJ2-4|TRBV7-2|-
CARERGAGGPKNIQYF
TGTGCCAGAGAAAGGGGAGCGGGAGGGCCCAAAAACATTCAGTACTTC
>-|TRBJ2-4|TRBV12-3/TRBV12-4|-
CATELREKAKNIQYF
TGTGCCACCGAACTCAGGGAAAAAGCCAAAAACATTCAGTACTTC
>TRBD2|TRBJ2-3|TRBV29-1|few
CSVAGLTTDTQYF
TGCAGCGTTGCGGGACTAACGACAGATACGCAGTATTTT
>-|TRBJ2-5|TRBV5-1|few
CASSLTALQETQYF
TGCGCCAGCAGCTTGACGGCTCTCCAAGAGACCCAGTACTTC
>-|TRBJ2-7|TRBV2|once
CASSVQAYEQYF
TGTGCCAGCAGTGTTCAAGCTTACGAGCAGTACTTC
>-|TRBJ2-7|TRBV5-1|-
CASSIGRLSYEQYF
TGCGCCAGCAGCATTGGTCGTCTCTCCTACGAGCAGTACTTC
>-|TRBJ2-1|TRBV18|few
CASIGGKTYNEQFF
TGTGCCAGCATAGGGGGGAAAACCTACAATGAGCAGTTCTTC
>-|TRBJ2-7|TRBV28|few
CASSRSFYEQYF
TGTGCCAGCAGCCGGTCCTTCTACGAGCAGTACTTC
>TRBD2|TRBJ2-7|TRBV4-3|-
CASSQDQGLGEQYF
TGCGCCAGCAGCCAAGATCAGGGACTAGGCGAGCAGTACTTC
>-|TRBJ2-6|TRBV7-9|-
CASSLGSGGANVLTF
TGTGCCAGCAGCTTAGGGTCCGGGGGGGCCAACGTCCTGACTTTC
>-|TRBJ1-4|TRBV7-2|few
CASSLESATNEKLFF
TGTGCCAGCAGCTTAGAATCCGCAACTAATGAAAAACTGTTTTTT
>-|TRBJ2-1|TRBV11-2|-
CASSSGKGSYNEQFF
TGTGCCAGCAGCTCGGGGAAGGGTTCCTACAATGAGCAGTTCTTC
>-|TRBJ2-5|TRBV3-1|few
CASSPWTEKQETQYF
TGTGCCAGCAGCCCATGGACGGAAAAGCAAGAGACCCAGTACTTC
>-|TRBJ2-1|TRBV20-1|-
CSARQFTMRYNEQFF
TGCAGTGCTAGACAATTTACCATGCGCTACAATGAGCAGTTCTTC
>-|TRBJ1-1|TRBV29-1|few
CSVGEGGNTEAFF
TGCAGCGTTGGAGAGGGGGGTAACACTGAAGCTTTCTTT
>TRBD2|TRBJ2-1|TRBV4-3|few
CASSQDLGGGVNEQFF
TGCGCCAGCAGCCAAGATTTAGGCGGGGGGGTTAATGAGCAGTTCTTC
>-|TRBJ2-1|TRBV20-1|few
CSATYYNEQFF
TGCAGTGCTACTTACTACAATGAGCAGTTCTTC
>TRBD2|TRBJ2-5|TRBV28|many
CASSFSSGGKETQYF
TGTGCCAGCAGTTTTAGTAGCGGGGGGAAAGAGACCCAGTACTTC
>-|TRBJ1-6|TRBV7-9|once
CASSLAEGRSPLHF
TGTGCCAGCAGCTTAGCGGAGGGGCGTTCACCCCTCCACTTT
>TRBD1|TRBJ2-1|TRBV10-3|-
CAISGTGNERFF
TGTGCCATCAGCGGGACAGGGAATGAGCGGTTCTTC
>TRBD1|TRBJ1-1|TRBV7-2|few
CASSMDRDLNTEAFF
TGTGCCAGCAGCATGGACAGGGATTTGAACACTGAAGCTTTCTTT
>-|TRBJ2-7|TRBV15|-
CATLRTYEQYF
TGTGCCACCTTGCGGACCTACGAGCAGTACTTC
>-|TRBJ1-6|TRBV7-2|few
CASSLGGVISPLHF
TGTGCCAGCAGCTTAGGTGGGGTGATTTCACCCCTCCACTTT
>TRBD1|TRBJ2-7|TRBV29-1|few
CSATGQGYEQYF
TGCAGCGCCACGGGACAGGGGTACGAGCAGTACTTC
>-|TRBJ2-3|TRBV10-3|-
CAISDITGTQYF
TGTGCCATCAGTGACATTACCGGTACGCAGTATTTT
>TRBD2|TRBJ2-7|TRBV28|-
CASSRGGRIDEQYF
TGTGCCAGCAGCCGCGGGGGGAGAATCGACGAGCAGTACTTC
>TRBD1|TRBJ1-6|TRBV12-3/TRBV12-4|-
CASSSRVGQGNSPLHF
TGTGCCAGCAGTTCCCGGGTGGGACAGGGTAATTCACCCCTCCACTTT
>-|TRBJ2-5|TRBV5-1|few
CASSTSGRGETQYF
TGCGCCAGCTCAACTTCAGGGCGGGGCGAGACCCAGTACTTC
>-|TRBJ2-7|TRBV27|many
CASSLRGSYEQYF
TGTGCCAGCAGCTTAAGGGGCTCCTACGAGCAGTACTTC
>TRBD1|TRBJ2-5|TRBV28|-
CASKGPTGPWETQYF
TGTGCCAGCAAAGGACCGACAGGGCCCTGGGAGACCCAGTACTTC
>TRBD1|TRBJ1-4|TRBV11-2|few
CASSPTTGFGKLFF
TGTGCCAGCAGCCCAACGACAGGGTTCGGAAAACTGTTTTTT
>TRBD1|TRBJ2-5|TRBV19|few
CASSISRDREATQYF
TGTGCCAGTAGTATATCCCGGGACAGAGAAGCGACCCAGTACTTC
>TRBD2|TRBJ2-1|TRBV28|-
CASLTGGNEQFF
TGTGCCAGCCTCACGGGAGGCAATGAGCAGTTCTTC
>-|TRBJ1-6|TRBV7-9|-
CASGPETSRPPLHF
TGTGCCAGCGGACCGGAGACTTCGCGGCCACCCCTCCACTTT
>-|TRBJ2-4|TRBV7-2|few
CASSSATGAKNIQYF
TGTGCCAGCAGCTCCGCGACGGGAGCCAAAAACATTCAGTACTTC
>TRBD1|TRBJ1-2|TRBV24-1|-
CATSDATGDRGFEVRGYTF
TGTGCCACCAGTGATGCGACCGGGGACAGGGGGTTCGAAGTGCGGGGCTACACCTTC
>-|TRBJ1-6|TRBV3-1|few
CASSPKVGNSPLHF
TGTGCCAGCAGCCCCAAGGTCGGAAATTCACCCCTCCACTTT
>TRBD2|TRBJ2-7|TRBV28|few
CASSFLAGRSSYEQYF
TGTGCCAGCAGTTTTTTAGCGGGACGGAGCTCCTACGAGCAGTACTTC
>TRBD1|TRBJ1-6|TRBV10-3|few
CAISENGQGFLPLHF
TGTGCCATCAGTGAAAACGGACAGGGGTTTTTACCCCTCCACTTT
>-|TRBJ1-5|TRBV27|few
CASMSLGGYQPQHF
TGTGCCAGCATGAGTTTGGGGGGTTATCAGCCCCAGCATTTT
>-|TRBJ2-5|TRBV12-3/TRBV12-4|few
CASSLIGPNRETQYF
TGTGCCAGCAGTTTAATCGGTCCTAACAGAGAGACCCAGTACTTC
>-|TRBJ2-1|TRBV2|-
CASSPDLHSYNEQFF
TGTGCCAGCAGCCCTGACTTGCATTCCTACAATGAGCAGTTCTTC
>-|TRBJ2-1|TRBV6-2/TRBV6-3|-
CASSSLVFNEQFF
TGTGCCAGCAGTTCCTTGGTTTTCAATGAGCAGTTCTTC